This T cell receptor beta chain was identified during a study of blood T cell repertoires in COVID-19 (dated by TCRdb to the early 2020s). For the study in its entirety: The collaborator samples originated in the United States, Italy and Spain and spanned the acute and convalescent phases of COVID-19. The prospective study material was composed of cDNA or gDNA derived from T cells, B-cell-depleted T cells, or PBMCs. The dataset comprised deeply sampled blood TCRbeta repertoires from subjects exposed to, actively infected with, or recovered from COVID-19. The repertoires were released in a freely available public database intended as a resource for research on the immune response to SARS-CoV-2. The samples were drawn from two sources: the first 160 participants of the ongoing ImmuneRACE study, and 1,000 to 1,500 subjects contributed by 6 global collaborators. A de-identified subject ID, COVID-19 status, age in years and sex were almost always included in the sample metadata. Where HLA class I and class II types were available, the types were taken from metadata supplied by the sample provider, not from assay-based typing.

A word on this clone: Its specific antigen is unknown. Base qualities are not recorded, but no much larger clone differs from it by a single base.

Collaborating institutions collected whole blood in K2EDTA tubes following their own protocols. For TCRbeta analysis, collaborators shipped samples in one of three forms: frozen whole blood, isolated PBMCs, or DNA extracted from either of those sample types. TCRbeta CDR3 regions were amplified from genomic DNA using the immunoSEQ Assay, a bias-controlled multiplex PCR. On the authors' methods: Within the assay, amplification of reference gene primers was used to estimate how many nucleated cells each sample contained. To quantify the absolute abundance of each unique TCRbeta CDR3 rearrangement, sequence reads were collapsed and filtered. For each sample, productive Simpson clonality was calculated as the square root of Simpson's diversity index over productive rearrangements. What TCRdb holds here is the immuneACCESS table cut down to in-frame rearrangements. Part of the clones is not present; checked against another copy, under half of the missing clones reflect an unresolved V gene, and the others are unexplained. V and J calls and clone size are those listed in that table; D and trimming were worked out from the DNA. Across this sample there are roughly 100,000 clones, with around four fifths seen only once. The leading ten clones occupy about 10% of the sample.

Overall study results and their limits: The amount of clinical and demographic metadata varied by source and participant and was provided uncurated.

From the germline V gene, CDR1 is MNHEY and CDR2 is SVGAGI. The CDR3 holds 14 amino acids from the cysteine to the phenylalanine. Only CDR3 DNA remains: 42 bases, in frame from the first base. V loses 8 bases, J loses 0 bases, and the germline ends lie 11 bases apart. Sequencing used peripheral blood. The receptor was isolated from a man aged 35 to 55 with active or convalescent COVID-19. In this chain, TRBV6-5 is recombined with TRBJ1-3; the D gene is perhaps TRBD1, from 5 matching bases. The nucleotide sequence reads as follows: TGTGCCAGCTTTTGGGGCCTCTCTGGAAACACCATATATTTT. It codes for CASFWGLSGNTIYF.